This T cell receptor (beta chain) is drawn from a study of blood T cells in healthy people across ages (dated by TCRdb to about 2015). Broadly, across the study: In model experiments, template switching captured roughly one uniquely barcoded TCR beta cDNA molecule for every two T cells. Age-related changes in TCR beta repertoire diversity were measured in the study by deep sequencing normalized with unique cDNA molecular identifiers. The donors were split into four age groups: young (average approximately 16 years), middle-aged (about 40), aged (roughly 68) and long-lived (under 90). Donors of different ages were randomly distributed across sequencing lanes to avoid experimental bias. Two additional independent replicas of 1 million unique cDNA reads from the same blood draw were analyzed for two donors (one aged 18 to 30 and one aged 80 or older).

General conclusions and limits of the study: Observed TCR beta diversity per million T cells fell roughly linearly with age, and a significant reduction was already apparent by age roughly 40. Because donor CMV infection status was unknown, age-related changes in expanded clonotypes were potentially confounded. Compared with the aged group, the long-lived group had more naive CD4+ T cells, fewer expanded clones and increased TCR diversity, suggesting age selection. Bulk unsorted PBMC profiling prevented conclusive comparison of naive and antigen-experienced compartments. Estimates of total diversity based on one million sequenced T cells were regarded as lower bounds and as underestimates. The percentage of naive T cells measured by flow cytometry correlated strongly with observed TCR beta diversity.

Donors were 39 systemically healthy Caucasian individuals from Russia aged 6 to 90 years. Each donor gave roughly 9 milliliters of peripheral blood, drawn into EDTA-treated Vacutainer tubes. Ficoll-Paque density-gradient centrifugation was used to isolate PBMCs, with at least 6 million obtained per sample. Trizol reagent was used to extract total RNA from the PBMCs, yielding at least 5.5 micrograms per sample. The percentages of naive CD45RAhigh/CD27high T cells were determined by flow cytometry on a PBMC aliquot from every donor. Library method: 5' RACE. Sequencer: Illumina HiSeq 2500. A second 7 to 11 cycle PCR used a sample-barcoded 5' primer and a J-beta primer mix. A unique molecular identifier was introduced onto each TCR beta cDNA molecule by a template-switch 5' adaptor carrying 12 random nucleotides. Each sample yielded at least 3 million CDR3-containing paired-end reads. All of the RNA was converted into first-strand cDNA using the Mint cDNA synthesis kit, with a TRBC-specific oligonucleotide serving as the primer. All cDNA was treated with uracil-DNA glycosylase and then went through a first 18-cycle PCR with the universal primers M1SS and BC2_uni_R. In the authors' own workflow: For normalization, 1 million high-quality reads were randomly selected from each sample, with every read carrying a distinct molecular identifier. Reads sharing molecular identifiers were discarded rather than binned into consensus sequences. MiTCR, with a Q25 quality threshold and the strictest error-elimination algorithm, was used for CDR3 identification, clonotype clustering and error correction. A nonparametric unseen species model with Euler transformation was used to estimate a lower bound on total TCR beta diversity. The raw public data were reprocessed by TCRdb itself: fastp quality trimming at Q25, MiXCR clonotype calling, in-frame beta chains only. Duplicate CDR3 protein sequences are folded into a single record with the most common DNA and genes. It is TCRdb's table, rather than the study itself, that gives the V and J calls and clone size. The sample table holds about 1.1 million distinct CDR3 sequences, of which around two fifths were seen once. Less than 15% of the sample belongs to the ten largest clones.

Turning to this clonotype: The target of this receptor is not known. Qualities for individual bases were not recorded, and no much larger clone is one base off.

CDR1 and CDR2, per the germline V gene (reference sequence), are SGHAT and FQDESV. Relative to germline, V is 1 base shorter and J is 3 bases shorter, with 10 bases between their ends. Taken from cysteine to phenylalanine, the CDR3 has 15 residues. Only the CDR3 region is kept as DNA, spanning 45 bases read in frame from base 1. The source of this sequence is a man younger than 35 in good health. The rearrangement joined TRBV11-1 to TRBJ2-1; the D gene is possibly TRBD1, with 6 bases matching. Sequencing used blood. The CDR3: CASSLGPGDYNEQFF. The DNA sequence is TGTGCCAGCAGCTTAGGGCCAGGGGACTACAATGAGCAGTTCTTC.